This T cell receptor beta chain was sequenced during a study of T cells in localized non-small cell lung cancer. Notes on the study in general: Highest T cell clonality was seen in uninvolved adjacent lung, surpassing that measured in tumor. Density of T cells in blood, when higher, went with longer overall survival. Heterogeneity is still possible, as just one tumor region was sequenced.

Sequenced by immunoSEQ multiplex PCR; TCRdb stores in-frame clones only, minus some. The sample contains about 3,300 clones, less than 30% of which appear only once. Samples of adjacent lung (free of atypia) were collected at least 2 cm from the tumor margin. Per the germline V gene, CDR1 is SGHRS and CDR2 is YFSETQ. V lost 4 bases to trimming and J lost 5 bases; unmatched junction nucleotides: 5. The CDR3 is 15 residues long. This clone was observed a few times. Its antigen is not known. The origin of this receptor is a woman between 35 and 70 years old with stage I lung adenocarcinoma. This specimen consisted of normal lung tissue next to the tumor, obtained before any cancer treatment. The chain is built from TRBV5-1 and TRBJ2-5; 13 bases are a match to TRBD2. CDR3 in DNA: TGCGCCAGCAGCCCTGGGACTAGCGGGGCTGAGACCCAGTACTTC. Its translation is CASSPGTSGAETQYF.